The TCR beta chain described here comes from a study of cytomegalovirus exposure and HLA in healthy donors. Concerning this clone itself: The antigen is undetermined.

The PCR made use of 60 Vbeta and 13 Jbeta primers. Some clones are missing from TCRdb's copy, which holds only in-frame ones; the method was immunoSEQ multiplex PCR. The table lists roughly 140,000 clones, approximately 73% of them singletons. The V gene's germline CDR1 is SNHLY and CDR2 FYNNEI. Trimming left V 6 bases short and J 3 bases short, with 17 bases between. This CDR3 is 15 amino acids long. Study-level results: Listed as cytomegalovirus-associated were 150 or so TCR beta chains.

This chain uses TRBV2 with TRBJ1-1; the D gene is possibly TRBD1 (6 bases). The clonotype originates from a human donor in good health. Sequences were obtained from PBMCs. The CDR3 coding sequence is TGTGCCAGCAGATCAACGGGACACCAGGACACTGAAGCTTTCTTT. It specifies CASRSTGHQDTEAFF.